This TCR beta chain originates from a study of beta chain features in type 1 diabetes. The wider study: Healthy donors and patients showed comparable age, gender and cell yields. Notes on the study in general: For patients and controls alike, PCR might favor shorter templates to the same degree. Over-representation of high TCR-expressing cells was a possible consequence of cDNA sequencing.

The CDR3 is 16 residues long. Trimming cost V 5 bases and J 3 bases; bases outside gene matches: 9. CDR1 is SEHNR, CDR2 FQNEAQ, per germline (reference sequence). The authors reverse transcribed all of the isolated RNA, so sequencing captured expressed TCRB transcripts. Profiling relied on immunoSEQ multiplex PCR, and the TCRdb table lists in-frame clones only, not all of them. The sample holds roughly 25,000 clones, almost 70% seen once. Remarks on this clone: As yet, its antigen is unknown.

The authors obtained over 95% purity in all sorted populations. The genes are TRBV7-9 and TRBJ1-5; TRBD1 matches at 8 bases. The receptor was isolated from a woman aged 40 to 50 in good health. The sample taken for sequencing was Tregs from blood. CDR3 DNA: TGTGCCAGCAGCCACGAAGGACAGGGATACAATCAGCCCCAGCATTTT. This codes for CASSHEGQGYNQPQHF.